Each of the 2 T cell receptor beta chains below was sequenced from the same sample in a study of beta chain features in type 1 diabetes. For these receptors, no antigen is known. Investigators reverse transcribed all isolated RNA, so they sequenced expressed TCRB transcripts. Some clones are missing from TCRdb's copy, which holds only in-frame ones; the method was immunoSEQ multiplex PCR. This sample has over 40,000 clones, with around 71% found just once. Findings and limits, study-wide: Among patients with Type 1 diabetes, TCRB CDR3s were moderately but significantly shorter in every one of the four CD4+ subsets.

The specimen sequenced was Tregs from blood. These receptors originate from a woman aged 18-29 years with type 1 diabetes.

The chain couples TRBV6-6 to TRBJ1-6; D gene uncertain. The CDR3 contains 12 residues. Germline CDR1 reads MNHNY; CDR2 reads SVGAGI (reference sequence). The germline V and J ends were trimmed by 5 bases and 7 bases, with 6 bases remaining between them. This CDR3 is CASSHRNSPLHF. The CDR3 DNA sequence: TGTGCCAGCAGTCACAGAAATTCACCCCTCCACTTT.

CDR3 in amino acids: CASSLSRGYNEQFF. The DNA for the CDR3 is TGTGCCAGCAGCTTATCGCGGGGATACAATGAGCAGTTCTTC. The chain is built from TRBV7-9 and TRBJ2-1; D perhaps matches TRBD2 (6 bases). The CDR3 extends over 14 amino acids. V dropped 2 bases and J dropped 4 bases, with 9 bases sitting between them. Germline loops: CDR1 SEHNR, CDR2 FQNEAQ (reference sequence).